Listed below are T cell receptor beta chains from one sample, sequenced in a study of CD8+ T cells in alopecia areata. Here immunoSEQ multiplex PCR was the method, and the copy in TCRdb shows in-frame clones only, minus some. Among some 150,000 clones listed, 86% were seen once. The sequencing here drew on CD8+ T cells sorted from blood, taken at week 4, from a patient treated with tofacitinib. All receptors derive from a human donor with alopecia areata. The conserved cysteine and the conserved F or W are not part of the CDR3 here. Each record gives: V gene, CDR3 length, J gene, CDR3 protein.

V: TRBV5-1
length: 13
J: TRBJ2-7
CDR3: ASSFTSGLTYEQY

V: TRBV5-6
length: 11
J: TRBJ2-7
CDR3: ASSLAQRYEQY

V: TRBV27
length: 13
J: TRBJ2-7
CDR3: ASTSLQGASYEQY

V: TRBV27
length: 12
J: TRBJ2-7
CDR3: ASSSPTSNDEQY

V: TRBV29-1
length: 11
J: TRBJ2-2
CDR3: SVDLGVTGELF

V: TRBV7-2
length: 12
J: TRBJ2-2
CDR3: ASSSSRIGGELF

V: TRBV4-1
length: 13
J: TRBJ1-5
CDR3: ASSQEAKGNQPQH

V: TRBV6-5
length: 13
J: TRBJ1-1
CDR3: ASSPTGGMNTEAF

V: TRBV2
length: 13
J: TRBJ2-3
CDR3: ASSDQRDLGDTQY

V: TRBV10-3
length: 12
J: TRBJ2-1
CDR3: AISESSGADEQF

V: TRBV11-2
length: 14
J: TRBJ2-1
CDR3: ASSLLGRSSYNEQF

V: TRBV29-1
length: 14
J: TRBJ2-1
CDR3: SVEGLAGASYNEQF

V: TRBV27
length: 13
J: TRBJ2-3
CDR3: ASRLDTGGVDTQY

V: TRBV7-9
length: 11
J: TRBJ1-3
CDR3: ASSFQGGNTIY

V: TRBV7-8
length: 11
J: TRBJ2-7
CDR3: ASSHGQGYEQY

V: TRBV27
length: 11
J: TRBJ2-7
CDR3: ASSLSGSYEQY

V: TRBV29-1
length: 14
J: TRBJ2-2
CDR3: SVSGTSGGAPGELF

V: TRBV19
length: 13
J: TRBJ2-1
CDR3: ASSLGGSGYNEQF

V: TRBV6-5
length: 9
J: TRBJ1-2
CDR3: ASSGGYGYT

V: TRBV19
length: 15
J: TRBJ2-1
CDR3: ASSMDSWTSGYNEQF

V: TRBV7-9
length: 13
J: TRBJ2-7
CDR3: ASSTPAGGKSEQY

V: TRBV7-9
length: 13
J: TRBJ1-2
CDR3: ASSSGTGLAYGYT

V: TRBV15
length: 14
J: TRBJ2-3
CDR3: ATSRVSRNLLNTQY

V: TRBV9
length: 13
J: TRBJ2-2
CDR3: ASSEHGSSSGELF

V: TRBV29-1
length: 12
J: TRBJ2-1
CDR3: SVETSGGRGEQF

V: TRBV13
length: 13
J: TRBJ2-4
CDR3: ASRLQRTLENIQY

V: TRBV27
length: 10
J: TRBJ1-6
CDR3: ASSLGGSPLH

V: TRBV5-6
length: 13
J: TRBJ2-1
CDR3: ASSLGGSSYNEQF

V: TRBV9
length: 11
J: TRBJ2-3
CDR3: ASSVEAFDTQY

V: TRBV2
length: 14
J: TRBJ2-3
CDR3: ASRETSGGTTDTQY

V: TRBV29-1
length: 16
J: TRBJ2-3
CDR3: SVEDGEAGTEVSWTQY

V: TRBV11-2
length: 15
J: TRBJ2-4
CDR3: ASRYRTSETAKNIQY